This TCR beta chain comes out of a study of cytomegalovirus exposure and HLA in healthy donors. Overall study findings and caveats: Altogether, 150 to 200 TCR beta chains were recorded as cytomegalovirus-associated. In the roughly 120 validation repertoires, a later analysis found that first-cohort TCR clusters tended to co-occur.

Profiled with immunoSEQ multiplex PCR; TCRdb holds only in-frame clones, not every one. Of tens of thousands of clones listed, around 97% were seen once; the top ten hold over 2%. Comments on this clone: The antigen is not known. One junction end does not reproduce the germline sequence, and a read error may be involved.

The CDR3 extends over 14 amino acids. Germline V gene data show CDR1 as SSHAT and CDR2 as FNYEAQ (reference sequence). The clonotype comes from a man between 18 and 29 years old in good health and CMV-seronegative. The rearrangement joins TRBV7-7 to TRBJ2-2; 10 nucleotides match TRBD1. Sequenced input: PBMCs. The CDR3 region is CASRRQGATGELFF. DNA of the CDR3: TGTGCTAGCAGGCGACAGGGGGCCACCGGGGAGCTGTTTTTT.